The 29 T cell receptor beta chains in this list originate from one sample, sequenced in a study of cytomegalovirus exposure and HLA in healthy donors. 60 Vbeta and 13 Jbeta primers were used in PCR. Produced via immunoSEQ multiplex PCR; TCRdb's table is partial and in-frame only. The table lists more than 150,000 clones, approximately 79% of them singletons. The sample comprised PBMCs. These receptors were collected from a man aged 40-55 years in good health and CMV-seropositive.

The gene calls are TRBV5-6 and TRBJ2-2, with a weak D call TRBD2 (6 bases). The CDR3 runs to 15 residues. The V gene lost 5 bases and the J gene lost 8 bases, with 19 bases spanning the gap. The germline V gene encodes CDR1 SGHDT and CDR2 YYEEEE. The CDR3 nucleotides are TGTGCCAGCAGGCGGGACCCCATATCTGTTGGGGAGCTGTTTTTT. It is translated as CASRRDPISVGELFF. Combining the CDR3 with reference TRBV5-6 and TRBJ2-2 gives the whole variable domain DAGVTQSPTHLIKTRGQQVTLRCSPKSGHDTVSWYQQALGQGPQFIFQYYEEEERQRGNFPDRFSGHQFPNYSSELNVNALLLGDSALYLCASRRDPISVGELFFGEGSRLTVL.

This clone was seen only once. The V call is TRBV5-1, the J call TRBJ2-5; 9 nucleotides match TRBD2. Trimming cost V 3 bases and J 5 bases; bases outside gene matches: 5. The CDR3 has 14 residues. Germline CDR1 SGHRS, CDR2 YFSETQ. This chain's CDR3 is CASSWAGGMETQYF. The CDR3 nucleotides read TGCGCCAGCAGCTGGGCGGGGGGGATGGAGACCCAGTACTTC. Variable domain in full (rest from reference TRBV5-1 and TRBJ2-5): KAGVTQTPRYLIKTRGQQVTLSCSPISGHRSVSWYQQTPGQGLQFLFEYFSETQRNKGNFPGRFSGRQFSNSRSEMNVSTLELGDSALYLCASSWAGGMETQYFGPGTRLLVL.

This chain uses TRBV6-6 with TRBJ1-1; no reliable D call. CDR3 length: 14 amino acids. Germline CDR1 is MNHNY and CDR2 is SVGAGI (reference sequence). V was trimmed by 2 bases and J by 0 bases, leaving 7 bases between them. CDR3: CASSYAGLNTEAFF. The DNA for the CDR3 is TGTGCCAGCAGTTACGCGGGATTGAACACTGAAGCTTTCTTT.

The gene calls are TRBV21-1 and TRBJ2-1; the table gives TRBD1 as D, unverified against the DNA. TRBV21-1 is annotated as a pseudogene. The CDR3 contains 15 residues. The CDR3 region is CASSKVTGFTNEQFF. DNA for the CDR3: TGTGCCAGCAGCAAAGTAACAGGGTTCACCAATGAGCAGTTCTTC.

The rearrangement joins TRBV7-2 to TRBJ1-2, with a weak D call TRBD1 (5 bases). The V gene lost 2 bases and the J gene lost 4 bases, with 14 bases spanning the gap. Germline CDR1 SGHTA, CDR2 FQGNSA. The CDR3 extends over 15 amino acids. For the CDR3, the DNA is TGTGCCAGCAGCTTATTCGGGGGATGGTCCTATGGCTACACCTTC. Translation: CASSLFGGWSYGYTF.

The rearrangement joins TRBV28 to TRBJ2-7; D gene uncertain. V lost 6 bases to trimming and J lost 2 bases, with 14 bases between them. This CDR3 comprises 14 residues. The germline gives CDR1 MDHEN, CDR2 SYDVKM. CDR3 sequence reads: CASRPPGSPYEQYF. Written as DNA, the CDR3 is TGTGCCAGCAGGCCACCAGGATCCCCCTACGAGCAGTACTTC.

This clone was observed a single time. The chain joins TRBV11-2 to TRBJ2-5, with D unclear. The CDR3 runs 13 residues. Germline CDR1 and CDR2: SGHAT and FQNNGV. The germline V and J ends were trimmed by 5 bases and 5 bases, with 12 bases remaining between them. This chain's CDR3 is CASSPSTGETQYF. The CDR3 bases are TGTGCCAGCAGCCCCTCTACCGGGGAGACCCAGTACTTC.

J is TRBJ2-7 and V is TRBV5-6, with 13 bases aligning to TRBD2. The CDR3 is 15 amino acids. The J segment lost 3 bases and the V segment lost 4 bases, leaving 4 bases of the junction unmatched. Germline CDR1 is SGHDT and CDR2 is YYEEEE. Here the CDR3 reads CASSPLAGGLYEQYF. In DNA, the CDR3 is TGTGCCAGCAGCCCACTAGCGGGGGGGCTCTACGAGCAGTACTTC.

The V gene is TRBV4-1, the J gene TRBJ2-1; D not resolved. The CDR3 contains 12 residues. Trimming pared 2 bases from V and 6 bases from J, leaving 5 bases between. Germline-derived CDR1 and CDR2 are MGHRA and YSYEKL. The CDR3 nucleotides are TGCGCCAGCAGCCAAATTCTCAATGAGCAGTTCTTC. Amino acids: CASSQILNEQFF.

V and J are TRBV5-6 and TRBJ2-3, with 11 bases aligning to TRBD2. The CDR3 runs to 17 residues. Germline assignment: CDR1 SGHDT and CDR2 YYEEEE. After removal of 2 bases from V and 1 base from J, the junction contained 6 bases not matched to a gene. The CDR3 loop is CASSFKTSGAGTDTQYF. The CDR3 region has the DNA TGTGCCAGCAGCTTTAAGACTAGCGGGGCCGGCACAGATACGCAGTATTTT.

This clone was seen a handful of times. The chain links TRBV6-5 to TRBJ2-5; TRBD1 aligns across 9 bases. The J call may be incorrect, as the DNA end agrees better with TRBJ2-7. The CDR3 consists of 15 residues. Germline CDR1 is MNHEY and CDR2 is SVGAGI. As DNA, the CDR3 is TGTGCCAGCAGTTCCTCCGGGACAGGGCTCGACGAGCAGTACTTC. This codes for CASSSSGTGLDEQYF.

V and J are TRBV2 and TRBJ1-2, with D unresolved. Trimming shortened V by 7 bases and J by 1 base, and 16 bases separated the two germline ends. CDR1 is SNHLY and CDR2 is FYNNEI in the germline V gene. This CDR3 is 15 amino acids long. CDR3 in DNA: TGTGCCAGCATCCGGTTGGACGGAGGTAACTATGGCTACACCTTC. Its translation is CASIRLDGGNYGYTF.

CDR3 residues: CASSPEAGSNQPQHF. In nucleotides, the CDR3 is TGTGCCAGCAGTCCCGAAGCGGGGAGCAATCAGCCCCAGCATTTT. The rearrangement joins TRBV6-1 to TRBJ1-5; D is unresolved. The CDR3 spans 15 residues. V lost 5 bases and J 1 base, leaving 12 bases between the germline ends. Germline-derived CDR1 and CDR2 are MNHNS and SASEGT.

J is TRBJ1-1 and V is TRBV7-6; possibly TRBD1 for D (5 bases). Per germline, CDR1 SGHVS and CDR2 FNYEAQ. Deletions cut 1 base from V and 11 bases from J, with 14 bases between. This CDR3 has 13 residues. The CDR3 DNA follows: TGTGCCAGCAGCTTAGACGATCTGGAGGGGGCTTTCTTT. Protein product: CASSLDDLEGAFF.

The CDR3 reads CASSLRQGNEKLFF. Here the CDR3 DNA reads TGCGCCAGCAGCTTGCGGCAGGGGAATGAAAAACTGTTTTTT. This chain uses TRBV5-1 with TRBJ1-4, with TRBD1 as a possible D gene (6 bases). The CDR3 has 14 residues. Trimming removed 1 base at V and 5 bases at J, with 9 bases between. Looked up from germline, CDR1 is SGHRS and CDR2 is YFSETQ.

This sequence joins TRBV9 and TRBJ2-7, with D tentatively TRBD2 (6 bases). CDR1 and CDR2 from the germline V gene are SGDLS and YYNGEE. The ends were cut back, 0 bases at V and 2 bases at J, with 12 bases in the middle. CDR3 length: 15 residues. CDR3 sequence: CASSVGGGATYEQYF. As DNA, the CDR3 is TGTGCCAGCAGCGTAGGTGGCGGGGCAACCTACGAGCAGTACTTC.

CDR3 sequence: CASSVVAGPDSPLHF. CDR3 DNA: TGTGCCAGCAGCGTAGTGGCAGGGCCGGATTCACCCCTCCACTTT. J is TRBJ1-6 and V is TRBV9; D possibly corresponds to TRBD1 (5 bases). CDR1 is SGDLS, CDR2 YYNGEE, per germline. CDR3 length equals 15 residues. V was trimmed by 0 bases and J by 8 bases, leaving 12 bases between them.

The CDR3 loop is CASSPDSIGTFF. DNA for the CDR3: TGTGCCAGCTCCCCGGACAGTATAGGAACTTTCTTT. V gene TRBV18 combines with J gene TRBJ1-1; a possible D gene is TRBD1 (6 bases). The CDR3 has 12 amino acids. Deletions cut 6 bases from V and 12 bases from J, with 17 bases between. Germline V gene lookup returns CDR1 KGHSH and CDR2 LQKENI.

This chain joins TRBV10-2 and TRBJ1-1; possibly TRBD1 for D (6 bases). Germline V gene lookup returns CDR1 WSHSY and CDR2 SAAADI. The V end was cut by 6 bases, the J end by 1 base, with 15 bases between. The CDR3 is made up of 15 amino acids. The CDR3 loop reads CASRNPQGWNTEAFF. CDR3 bases: TGCGCCAGCAGGAACCCACAGGGTTGGAACACTGAAGCTTTCTTT.

The gene calls are TRBV5-4 and TRBJ2-7, with 12 bases aligning to TRBD2. This CDR3 comprises 16 residues. Germline V lookup: CDR1 SGHNT, CDR2 YYREEE (reference sequence). The V segment lost 4 bases and the J segment 1 base; nucleotides outside the gene matches: 6. The CDR3 coding sequence is TGTGCCAGCAGCGGAAAACTAGCGGGGGGATCCTACGAGCAGTACTTC. Protein product: CASSGKLAGGSYEQYF. The full variable domain, with the rest looked up from reference TRBV5-4 and TRBJ2-7, is ETGVTQSPTHLIKTRGQQVTLRCSSQSGHNTVSWYQQALGQGPQFIFQYYREEENGRGNFPPRFSGLQFPNYSSELNVNALELDDSALYLCASSGKLAGGSYEQYFGPGTRLTVT.

In its sample, this clone was seen once. The rearrangement joins TRBV6-6 to TRBJ1-1, with TRBD1 matching over 7 bases. J was trimmed by 4 bases and V by 4 bases; bases with no gene match: 9. CDR3 length: 15 residues. Germline CDR1 MNHNY, CDR2 SVGAGI (reference sequence). This CDR3 is CASSLGQATSTEAFF. CDR3 coding DNA: TGTGCCAGCAGTTTAGGACAGGCCACGAGCACTGAAGCTTTCTTT.

This chain joins TRBV18 and TRBJ1-2; D possibly corresponds to TRBD1 (5 bases). From germline, CDR1 is KGHSH and CDR2 LQKENI. CDR3 length equals 14 residues. V was shortened by 1 base and J by 4 bases, with 10 bases between the two germline ends. The CDR3 region is CASSPREGPYGYTF. The CDR3 DNA reads as TGTGCCAGCTCACCACGGGAGGGACCCTATGGCTACACCTTC.

The chain employs TRBV7-2 and TRBJ2-7, with a tentative D call TRBD2 (6 bases). The CDR3 consists of 15 residues. Trimming stripped 1 base from V and 0 bases from J, with 10 bases between. Germline V gene sequence: CDR1 SGHTA, CDR2 FQGNSA. The CDR3: CASSLGGLNSYEQYF. In DNA, the CDR3 is TGTGCCAGCAGCTTAGGGGGACTGAACTCCTACGAGCAGTACTTC. The full variable domain, completed using reference TRBV7-2 and TRBJ2-7, is GAGVSQSPSNKVTEKGKDVELRCDPISGHTALYWYRQSLGQGLEFLIYFQGNSAPDKSGLPSDRFSAERTGGSVSTLTIQRTQQEDSAVYLCASSLGGLNSYEQYFGPGTRLTVT.

The V gene is TRBV19, the J gene TRBJ1-1; 9 bases align to TRBD1. The CDR3 is 14 amino acids. Germline V gene data show CDR1 as LNHDA and CDR2 as SQIVND (reference sequence). The V and J ends lost 4 bases and 5 bases, in that order; junction bases with no gene match: 5. The CDR3 DNA is TGTGCCAGTAGTAATCGACAGGGGGTTACTGAAGCTTTCTTT. It is translated as CASSNRQGVTEAFF. Filled out from reference TRBV19 and TRBJ1-1, the complete variable domain reads DGGITQSPKYLFRKEGQNVTLSCEQNLNHDAMYWYRQDPGQGLRLIYYSQIVNDFQKGDIAEGYSVSREKKESFPLTVTSAQKNPTAFYLCASSNRQGVTEAFFGQGTRLTVV.

This clone was observed a single time. This chain joins TRBV7-2 and TRBJ2-5; a weak D match, TRBD2 (6 bases). Germline V gene sequence: CDR1 SGHTA, CDR2 FQGNSA. There are 17 residues in the CDR3. Trimming cost V 5 bases and J 2 bases, with 21 bases left between them. The CDR3 sequence is CASSAPGRIGGQETQYF. DNA for the CDR3: TGTGCCAGCAGCGCCCCCGGACGAATTGGGGGGCAAGAGACCCAGTACTTC.

CDR3 protein: CASSRRGPSRGGEQFF. DNA for the CDR3: TGTGCCAGCAGCCGCCGGGGACCCTCCCGCGGGGGTGAGCAGTTCTTC. The rearrangement links TRBV28 to TRBJ2-1, with TRBD2 identical over 7 bases. Germline CDR1 reads MDHEN; CDR2 reads SYDVKM. After removal of 6 bases from V and 9 bases from J, the junction contained 17 bases not matched to a gene. This CDR3 is 16 amino acids long.

The chain uses TRBV30 and TRBJ1-1; TRBD1 matches at 8 bases. Trimming cost V 2 bases and J 4 bases; bases outside gene matches: 3. From germline, CDR1 is GTSNPN and CDR2 SVGIG (reference sequence). CDR3 length: 13 residues. The CDR3: CAWSPGGSTEAFF. CDR3 coding DNA: TGTGCCTGGAGTCCAGGGGGCAGCACTGAAGCTTTCTTT.

The chain recombines TRBV10-3 with TRBJ2-5; possible D gene TRBD2, 6 bases. V was clipped by 0 bases and J by 2 bases, with 19 bases between them. Germline CDR1 ENHRY, CDR2 SYGVKD. The CDR3 length is 18 residues. The CDR3 DNA follows: TGTGCCATCAGTGAGTCACCCCTCCCCGCACTAGCTCAAGAGACCCAGTACTTC. It is translated as CAISESPLPALAQETQYF.

V usage is TRBV27 and J usage is TRBJ2-7, with D possibly TRBD1 on 6 matching bases. Germline CDR1 is MNHEY and CDR2 is SMNVEV (reference sequence). The CDR3 has 13 amino acids. V lost 3 bases, J lost 0 bases, and 6 bases lay in between. CDR3 sequence reads: CASSLDSSYEQYF. The CDR3 nucleotides read TGTGCCAGCAGTTTGGACAGCTCCTACGAGCAGTACTTC.